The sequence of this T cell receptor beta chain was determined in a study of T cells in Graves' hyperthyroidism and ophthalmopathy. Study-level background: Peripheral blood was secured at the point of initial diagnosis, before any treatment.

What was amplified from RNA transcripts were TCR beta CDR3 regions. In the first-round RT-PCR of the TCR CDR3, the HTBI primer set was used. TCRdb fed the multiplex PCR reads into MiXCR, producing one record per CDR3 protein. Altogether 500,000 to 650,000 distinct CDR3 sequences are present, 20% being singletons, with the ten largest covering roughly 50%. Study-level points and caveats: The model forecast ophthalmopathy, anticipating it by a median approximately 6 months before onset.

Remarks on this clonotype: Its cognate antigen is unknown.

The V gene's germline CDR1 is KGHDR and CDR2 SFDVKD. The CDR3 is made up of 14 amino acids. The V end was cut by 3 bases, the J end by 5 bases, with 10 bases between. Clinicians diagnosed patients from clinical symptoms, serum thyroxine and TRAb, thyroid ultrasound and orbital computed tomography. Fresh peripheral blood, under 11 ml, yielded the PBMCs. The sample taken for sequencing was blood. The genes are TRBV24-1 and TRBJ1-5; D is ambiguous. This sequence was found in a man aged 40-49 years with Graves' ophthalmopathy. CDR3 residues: CATSDGGLYQPQHF. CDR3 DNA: TGTGCCACCAGTGATGGAGGCTTGTATCAGCCCCAGCATTTT.